The sequence of this T cell receptor (beta chain) was determined in a study of T cell clonality in common variable immunodeficiency. Study results and caveats: CVID subjects showed higher TCRbeta clonality than healthy controls. Shared TCRbeta clones were fewer between CVID subjects than controls.

Both groups were predominantly of Caucasian heritage. Control and CVID samples contributed equal amounts of genomic DNA. TCRdb's copy holds only in-frame clones and misses some; the assay was immunoSEQ multiplex PCR. Captured here are roughly 40,000 clones, none seen once; the top ten comprise over 1.1%. Trimming pared 3 bases from V and 2 bases from J, leaving 12 bases between. Germline-derived CDR1 and CDR2 are SGHRS and YFSETQ. This CDR3 region has 15 residues. This clone was observed at least ten times. The antigen remains undetermined. The CDR3 extends 3 residues past the end of the read, so its final part is completed from the germline J gene.

The TCR comes from a person aged 18-70 years in good health. This rearrangement joins TRBV5-1 to TRBJ2-1; D remains unclear. The specimen was peripheral blood mononuclear cells. The part of the CDR3 DNA that was read is TGCGCCAGCAGCTCGAGCGCGGCCACCTACAATGAG. Translation gives CASSSSAATYNE. The CDR3, in full, reads CASSSSAATYNEQFF.